This is a list of T cell receptor beta chains from one sample in a study of cytomegalovirus exposure and HLA in healthy donors. The data were produced by immunoSEQ multiplex PCR, yet TCRdb's version contains in-frame clones alone and is incomplete. Of about 170,000 clones in the sample, roughly four fifths were seen once. The sample comprised PBMCs. These receptors were collected from a woman between 50 and 59 years old in good health and CMV-seropositive. Both conserved end residues are part of each CDR3. The D gene is left open where the match is weak. Not all rows give a size; the values are once, few, many and, for expanded clones, a class.

d_call: .
clone_size: .
v_call: TRBV25-1
j_call: TRBJ2-3
cdr3_aa: CASSAFKDTQYF
cdr3_nt: TGTGCCAGCAGTGCGTTTAAAGATACGCAGTATTTT

d_call: .
clone_size: .
v_call: TRBV4-1
j_call: TRBJ2-3
cdr3_aa: CASSQESAGSTDTQYF
cdr3_nt: TGCGCCAGCAGCCAAGAGTCAGCAGGGAGCACAGATACGCAGTATTTT

d_call: .
clone_size: few
v_call: TRBV6-1
j_call: TRBJ1-6
cdr3_aa: CASKSGGSYNSPLHF
cdr3_nt: TGTGCCAGCAAAAGTGGGGGGTCCTATAATTCACCCCTCCACTTT

d_call: TRBD1
clone_size: .
v_call: TRBV9
j_call: TRBJ1-2
cdr3_aa: CASSVERTGGGYTF
cdr3_nt: TGTGCCAGCAGCGTAGAGAGGACAGGAGGTGGCTACACCTTC

d_call: .
clone_size: .
v_call: TRBV10-3
j_call: TRBJ1-5
cdr3_aa: CAISGSGNQPQHF
cdr3_nt: TGTGCCATATCAGGCTCAGGCAATCAGCCCCAGCATTTT

d_call: .
clone_size: .
v_call: TRBV9
j_call: TRBJ2-5
cdr3_aa: CASSVDSGSQETQYF
cdr3_nt: TGTGCCAGCAGCGTAGATTCCGGGTCCCAAGAGACCCAGTACTTC

d_call: .
clone_size: few
v_call: TRBV18
j_call: TRBJ1-4
cdr3_aa: CASSPGRQTNEKLFF
cdr3_nt: TGTGCCAGCTCACCAGGGAGACAAACTAATGAAAAACTGTTTTTT

d_call: TRBD2
clone_size: few
v_call: TRBV5-1
j_call: TRBJ2-7
cdr3_aa: CASSLVLTRGGNEQYF
cdr3_nt: TGCGCCAGCAGCTTGGTTTTAACGCGGGGGGGTAACGAGCAGTACTTC

d_call: .
clone_size: .
v_call: TRBV5-1
j_call: TRBJ2-3
cdr3_aa: CASSSREGGPTDTQYF
cdr3_nt: TGCGCCAGCAGCTCGAGGGAGGGGGGCCCCACAGATACGCAGTATTTT

d_call: .
clone_size: .
v_call: TRBV18
j_call: TRBJ2-3
cdr3_aa: CASSQSMRASTDTQYF
cdr3_nt: TGTGCCAGCTCGCAATCTATGAGAGCTAGCACAGATACGCAGTATTTT

d_call: TRBD1
clone_size: .
v_call: TRBV10-3
j_call: TRBJ1-2
cdr3_aa: CAITLGQGAYYGYTF
cdr3_nt: TGTGCCATCACCTTGGGACAGGGGGCGTACTATGGCTACACCTTC

d_call: TRBD1
clone_size: .
v_call: TRBV19
j_call: TRBJ2-7
cdr3_aa: CASSISGQSYEQYF
cdr3_nt: TGTGCCAGTAGTATATCGGGACAGTCCTACGAGCAGTACTTC

d_call: .
clone_size: .
v_call: TRBV4-2
j_call: TRBJ2-3
cdr3_aa: CASSQVLGDPITDTQYF
cdr3_nt: TGTGCCAGCAGCCAAGTTCTCGGGGATCCCATTACAGATACGCAGTATTTT

d_call: .
clone_size: .
v_call: TRBV6-6
j_call: TRBJ2-2
cdr3_aa: CASNKGTSTGELFF
cdr3_nt: TGTGCCAGCAATAAAGGGACTTCAACCGGGGAGCTGTTTTTT

d_call: .
clone_size: .
v_call: TRBV5-1
j_call: TRBJ2-1
cdr3_aa: CASSLDGTSHEQFF
cdr3_nt: TGCGCCAGCAGCTTGGATGGGACAAGCCATGAGCAGTTCTTC

d_call: .
clone_size: .
v_call: TRBV9
j_call: TRBJ2-2
cdr3_aa: CASSAPKGTGELFF
cdr3_nt: TGTGCCAGCAGCGCTCCCAAGGGGACCGGGGAGCTGTTTTTT

d_call: TRBD2
clone_size: .
v_call: TRBV5-4
j_call: TRBJ2-3
cdr3_aa: CASSSRLAGPTDTQYF
cdr3_nt: TGTGCCAGCAGCTCCCGGCTAGCGGGCCCCACAGATACGCAGTATTTT

d_call: TRBD1
clone_size: .
v_call: TRBV2
j_call: TRBJ2-7
cdr3_aa: CASTPGQDTYEQYF
cdr3_nt: TGTGCCAGCACCCCGGGACAGGATACCTACGAGCAGTACTTC

d_call: .
clone_size: .
v_call: TRBV2
j_call: TRBJ1-1
cdr3_aa: CASSGVLNTEAFF
cdr3_nt: TGTGCCAGCAGTGGCGTATTGAACACTGAAGCTTTCTTT

d_call: .
clone_size: .
v_call: TRBV30
j_call: TRBJ1-1
cdr3_aa: CAWSVGEKTEAFF
cdr3_nt: TGTGCCTGGAGTGTAGGGGAAAAAACTGAAGCTTTCTTT

d_call: .
clone_size: .
v_call: TRBV6-1
j_call: TRBJ1-5
cdr3_aa: CASGGYTGFTQPQHF
cdr3_nt: TGTGCCAGCGGTGGGTACACAGGGTTCACGCAGCCCCAGCATTTT

d_call: .
clone_size: few
v_call: TRBV2
j_call: TRBJ1-6
cdr3_aa: CASTGGFYNSPLHF
cdr3_nt: TGTGCCAGCACGGGCGGGTTCTATAATTCACCCCTCCACTTT

d_call: TRBD2
clone_size: .
v_call: TRBV5-5
j_call: TRBJ2-5
cdr3_aa: CASSLYVAGEETQYF
cdr3_nt: TGTGCCAGCAGCTTGTATGTAGCGGGGGAGGAGACCCAGTACTTC

d_call: .
clone_size: .
v_call: TRBV5-4
j_call: TRBJ1-4
cdr3_aa: CASSLATGSREKLFF
cdr3_nt: TGTGCCAGCAGCTTGGCCACAGGGTCCAGGGAAAAACTGTTTTTT

d_call: .
clone_size: .
v_call: TRBV9
j_call: TRBJ1-2
cdr3_aa: CASSVSSANYGYTF
cdr3_nt: TGTGCCAGCAGCGTATCCTCAGCTAACTATGGCTACACCTTC

d_call: .
clone_size: .
v_call: TRBV4-2
j_call: TRBJ1-6
cdr3_aa: CASSQAATGSPNSPLHF
cdr3_nt: TGTGCCAGCAGCCAAGCAGCAACAGGGTCTCCGAATTCACCCCTCCACTTT

d_call: TRBD1
clone_size: .
v_call: TRBV27
j_call: TRBJ1-5
cdr3_aa: CASSLVAARDRDSNQPQHF
cdr3_nt: TGTGCCAGCAGTTTAGTGGCCGCCCGGGACAGAGATAGCAATCAGCCCCAGCATTTT

d_call: .
clone_size: .
v_call: TRBV2
j_call: TRBJ2-1
cdr3_aa: CASIDGGQGNEQFF
cdr3_nt: TGTGCCAGCATAGACGGGGGGCAAGGGAATGAGCAGTTCTTC

d_call: TRBD1
clone_size: .
v_call: TRBV10-3
j_call: TRBJ1-2
cdr3_aa: CAIPRSTGANYGYTF
cdr3_nt: TGTGCCATCCCTCGATCGACAGGGGCTAACTATGGCTACACCTTC

d_call: .
clone_size: .
v_call: TRBV5-1
j_call: TRBJ1-5
cdr3_aa: CASSLEGGGQPQHF
cdr3_nt: TGCGCCAGCAGCTTGGAAGGGGGGGGTCAGCCCCAGCATTTT

d_call: .
clone_size: .
v_call: TRBV5-1
j_call: TRBJ1-1
cdr3_aa: CASSLSVNTEAFF
cdr3_nt: TGCGCCAGCAGCTTGTCTGTGAACACTGAAGCTTTCTTT

d_call: TRBD2
clone_size: .
v_call: TRBV7-9
j_call: TRBJ2-1
cdr3_aa: CASTHTRLAQREQFF
cdr3_nt: TGTGCCAGCACCCACACGCGACTAGCCCAAAGGGAGCAGTTCTTC

d_call: TRBD2
clone_size: .
v_call: TRBV5-5
j_call: TRBJ2-7
cdr3_aa: CASSLGASGGKYEQYF
cdr3_nt: TGTGCCAGCAGCTTGGGGGCGAGCGGGGGTAAATACGAGCAGTACTTC

d_call: TRBD1
clone_size: .
v_call: TRBV18
j_call: TRBJ1-2
cdr3_aa: CASSTQGQGRIGYTF
cdr3_nt: TGTGCCAGCTCAACCCAAGGACAGGGGCGCATTGGCTACACCTTC

d_call: .
clone_size: .
v_call: TRBV30
j_call: TRBJ1-5
cdr3_aa: CAWSVLGATGNQPQHF
cdr3_nt: TGTGCCTGGAGTGTATTGGGGGCGACGGGCAATCAGCCCCAGCATTTT

d_call: .
clone_size: .
v_call: TRBV7-8
j_call: TRBJ1-6
cdr3_aa: CASSLASGKGSPLHF
cdr3_nt: TGTGCCAGCAGCTTAGCGTCAGGGAAAGGCTCACCCCTCCACTTT

d_call: .
clone_size: .
v_call: TRBV19
j_call: TRBJ2-3
cdr3_aa: CASSPGLVNTQYF
cdr3_nt: TGTGCCAGTAGTCCGGGACTCGTAAATACGCAGTATTTT